Reported below is one T cell receptor beta chain. The CDR3 covers 12 residues. The germline CDR1 and CDR2 sequences are MNHNY and SVGAGI (reference sequence). The V end lost 2 bases, the J end lost 4 bases, and 5 bases lay between the germline ends. The data are from a study of OX40 agonist ivuxolimab in advanced cancers. As for the study in general: Those enrolled were about 80% male, with a mean age of around 58 years and ages from roughly 20 to 90. Anti-PD-1, anti-PD-L1 or anti-CTLA-4 therapy given earlier was allowed, and 35% to 50% had some.

TCRdb's copy holds only in-frame clones and misses some; the assay was immunoSEQ multiplex PCR. The table records 30,000 to 40,000 clones, approximately 90% of them present only once. Enrollment shut out patients with autoimmune disease history or systemic immunosuppression. This receptor was identified in an adult with an advanced solid tumor such as melanoma, head and neck, liver or kidney cancer. The rearrangement links TRBV6-6 to TRBJ2-5; no reliable D call. This specimen was CD4+ or CD8+ T cells sorted from blood, taken in a trial of the OX40 agonist ivuxolimab. The CDR3 here is CASSYVGETQYF. DNA for the CDR3: TGTGCCAGCAGTTACGTAGGAGAGACCCAGTACTTC.